Shown below are 24 T cell receptor beta chains from a single sample sequenced in a study of Ad26.COV2.S vaccination and SARS-CoV-2 variants. Sequencing was performed with immunoSEQ multiplex PCR; in TCRdb, only in-frame clones are kept and a portion is missing. The sample includes 450,000 to 550,000 clones, 80% to 90% of them seen just once. Treatment defined: 15 to 20 received Ad26.COV2.S at low or high dose, single or two shots; about five received placebo; per-sample allocation not given. Specimen acquisition occurred on day 63 following the initial vaccine or placebo injection. The sequenced sample was peripheral blood, obtained in a trial of Ad26.COV2.S vaccine versus placebo. The receptors come from a person aged 18-65 years who received the Ad26.COV2.S COVID-19 vaccine or a placebo.

V usage is TRBV6-5 and J usage is TRBJ1-1; D gene uncertain. Germline CDR1 and CDR2: MNHEY and SVGAGI. The CDR3 contains 13 residues. V lost 0 bases to trimming and J lost 3 bases, with 5 bases between them. The CDR3 region has the DNA TGTGCCAGCAGTTACTCTAAGGACACTGAAGCTTTCTTT. It codes for CASSYSKDTEAFF.

V is TRBV18 and J is TRBJ1-3; D remains ambiguous. V shed 3 bases and J shed 7 bases, with 13 bases lying between them. The CDR3 has 14 residues. Per the germline V gene, CDR1 is KGHSH and CDR2 is LQKENI. Here the CDR3 DNA reads TGTGCCAGCTCACCCCCACCGCCCGGCAACACCATATATTTT. It codes for CASSPPPPGNTIYF. Variable domain in full (rest from reference TRBV18 and TRBJ1-3): NAGVMQNPRHLVRRRGQEARLRCSPMKGHSHVYWYRQLPEEGLKFMVYLQKENIIDESGMPKERFSAEFPKEGPSILRIQQVVRGDSAAYFCASSPPPPGNTIYFGEGSWLTVV.

In the case of this clone: Other DNA sequences of this sample code for an identical CDR3. V and J are TRBV7-2 and TRBJ2-5; D might be TRBD2 (5 bases). The germline CDR1 and CDR2 sequences are SGHTA and FQGNSA. CDR3 length equals 14 residues. V shed 1 base and J shed 2 bases, with 8 bases lying between them. The CDR3, as DNA: TGTGCCAGCAGCTTAGGGCTAGCACAAGAGACCCAGTACTTC. It codes for CASSLGLAQETQYF.

This chain connects TRBV7-8 to TRBJ1-1; possibly TRBD1 for D (5 bases). Germline CDR1 SGHVS, CDR2 FQNEAQ. This CDR3 spans 13 amino acids. Trimming took 5 bases from V and 7 from J, leaving 14 bases between them. CDR3 in DNA: TGTGCCAGCAGCACGACGCGGGGCCGTGAAGCTTTCTTT. Translation gives CASSTTRGREAFF.

This sequence joins TRBV11-2 and TRBJ2-3; no reliable D call. The ends were cut back, 2 bases at V and 2 bases at J, with 5 bases in the middle. There are 13 residues in the CDR3. Germline V gives CDR1 SGHAT, CDR2 FQNNGV. The CDR3 DNA is TGTGCCAGCAGCTTATTCCTCACAGATACGCAGTATTTT. It encodes CASSLFLTDTQYF.

The chain carries TRBV7-2 and TRBJ1-4; the match to TRBD1 covers 8 bases. V lost 2 bases, J lost 7 bases, and 9 bases stayed unmatched. This CDR3 spans 16 amino acids. Germline assignment: CDR1 SGHTA and CDR2 FQGNSA. CDR3 region: CASSLQGARSGEKLFF. CDR3 nucleotide sequence: TGTGCCAGCAGCTTACAGGGGGCTAGGAGTGGTGAAAAACTGTTTTTT.

CDR3 sequence (DNA): TGTGCCAGCAGCTTGGCCATAGACAGGGGGCATGGCTACACCTTC. It codes for CASSLAIDRGHGYTF. This chain links TRBV5-6 with TRBJ1-2; 10 bases fit TRBD1. After removal of 0 bases from V and 6 bases from J, the junction contained 5 bases not matched to a gene. The length of the CDR3 is 15 residues. Germline V gives CDR1 SGHDT, CDR2 YYEEEE.

The chain is built from TRBV2 and TRBJ1-6; 8 bases are a match to TRBD1. Germline lookup yields CDR1 SNHLY and CDR2 FYNNEI. This CDR3 has 15 amino acids. Germline trimming cut 6 bases from V and 10 bases from J; bases unmatched to any gene: 11. In DNA, the CDR3 is TGTGCCAGCAGCCACGGACAGGGAATCGGATCACCCCTCCACTTT. It is translated as CASSHGQGIGSPLHF. The full variable domain, with the rest looked up from reference TRBV2 and TRBJ1-6, is EPEVTQTPSHQVTQMGQEVILRCVPISNHLYFYWYRQILGQKVEFLVSFYNNEISEKSEIFDDQFSVERPDGSNFTLKIRSTKLEDSAMYFCASSHGQGIGSPLHFGNGTRLTVT.

The V call is TRBV18, the J call TRBJ1-1; TRBD1 matches at 7 bases. J lost 6 bases, V lost 3 bases, and 10 bases had no gene match. The CDR3 extends over 15 amino acids. The germline CDR1 and CDR2 sequences are KGHSH and LQKENI. The CDR3 sequence is CASSPVSGQVAEAFF. For the CDR3, the DNA is TGTGCCAGCTCACCGGTATCCGGACAGGTAGCTGAAGCTTTCTTT.

The rearrangement links TRBV18 to TRBJ2-3; 11 bases are shared with TRBD1. Germline V gene data show CDR1 as KGHSH and CDR2 as LQKENI. The V and J ends lost 3 bases and 2 bases, in that order; junction bases with no gene match: 16. The CDR3 is made up of 20 amino acids. The CDR3, as DNA: TGTGCCAGCTCACCGGGGACAGGGGGGAGCCTAGCGGGCATCACAGATACGCAGTATTTT. This encodes CASSPGTGGSLAGITDTQYF.

This sequence joins TRBV9 and TRBJ1-5, with TRBD1 as a possible D gene (5 bases). V was clipped by 0 bases and J by 6 bases, with 7 bases between them. Germline V gene sequence: CDR1 SGDLS, CDR2 YYNGEE. CDR3 length: 13 residues. CDR3 protein: CASSVGGVQPQHF. DNA of the CDR3: TGTGCCAGCAGCGTAGGGGGGGTTCAGCCCCAGCATTTT.

V usage is TRBV28 and J usage is TRBJ1-1; 7 nucleotides match TRBD1. The CDR3 consists of 15 residues. The J segment lost 2 bases and the V segment lost 3 bases, leaving 6 bases of the junction unmatched. Per germline, CDR1 MDHEN and CDR2 SYDVKM. The CDR3 nucleotides read TGTGCCAGCAGTTTTATGGGAGGGGGCAACACTGAAGCTTTCTTT. Translating it yields CASSFMGGGNTEAFF. Variable domain in full (rest from reference TRBV28 and TRBJ1-1): DVKVTQSSRYLVKRTGEKVFLECVQDMDHENMFWYRQDPGLGLRLIYFSYDVKMKEKGDIPEGYSVSREKKERFSLILESASTNQTSMYLCASSFMGGGNTEAFFGQGTRLTVV.

The V call is TRBV3-1 (or the pseudogene TRBV3-2), the J call TRBJ1-4, with 7 bases fitting TRBD1. Germline V gene sequence: CDR1 LGHDT, CDR2 YNNKEL (reference sequence). This CDR3 is 15 amino acids long. V lost 4 bases, J lost 10 bases, and 12 bases stayed unmatched. The CDR3 nucleotides are TGTGCCAGCAGCCGGGACAGCCCAACAACTGGAAAACTGTTTTTT. It encodes CASSRDSPTTGKLFF.

J is TRBJ1-4 and V is TRBV7-9; D is uncertain. V was clipped by 2 bases and J by 3 bases, with 13 bases between them. Per the germline V gene, CDR1 is SEHNR and CDR2 is FQNEAQ (reference sequence). There are 16 residues in the CDR3. Here the CDR3 DNA reads TGTGCCAGCAGCTTAATTGTCGGGAGCTCTAATGAAAAACTGTTTTTT. This sequence encodes CASSLIVGSSNEKLFF.

The chain uses TRBV18 and TRBJ1-1; TRBD1 matches 11 bases. The CDR3 extends over 14 amino acids. V shed 4 bases, J shed 4 bases, and the junction held 2 bases outside the gene matches. Germline CDR1 and CDR2: KGHSH and LQKENI. CDR3 residues: CASSLGTGGTEAFF. The CDR3 DNA sequence: TGTGCCAGCTCACTAGGGACAGGGGGCACTGAAGCTTTCTTT. The whole variable domain, filled in from reference TRBV18 and TRBJ1-1, reads NAGVMQNPRHLVRRRGQEARLRCSPMKGHSHVYWYRQLPEEGLKFMVYLQKENIIDESGMPKERFSAEFPKEGPSILRIQQVVRGDSAAYFCASSLGTGGTEAFFGQGTRLTVV.

Here the CDR3 reads CATSDGHRNYGYTF. For the CDR3, the DNA is TGTGCCACCAGTGATGGCCATAGAAACTATGGCTACACCTTC. The chain couples TRBV24-1 to TRBJ1-2, with D unclear. The germline gives CDR1 KGHDR, CDR2 SFDVKD. With 3 bases removed from V and 2 bases from J, the gap between germline ends came to 9 bases. This CDR3 has 14 residues.

V usage is TRBV6-1 and J usage is TRBJ2-2, with D possibly being TRBD1 (5 bases). The CDR3 totals 13 residues. V lost 1 base to trimming and J lost 6 bases, with 6 bases between them. Germline assignment: CDR1 MNHNS and CDR2 SASEGT. CDR3 in DNA: TGTGCCAGCAGTGAAGGGGGCGCCGGGGAGCTGTTTTTT. Translation: CASSEGGAGELFF.

V gene TRBV11-2 combines with J gene TRBJ1-2, with TRBD1 matching over 7 bases. The germline CDR1 and CDR2 sequences are SGHAT and FQNNGV. Losses at the gene ends were 2 bases for V and 2 bases for J; bases not matched to a gene: 2. This CDR3 is built from 14 residues. The CDR3 nucleotides are TGTGCCAGCAGCTTATTGGGACAGAACTATGGCTACACCTTC. This sequence encodes CASSLLGQNYGYTF.

The chain recombines TRBV11-2 with TRBJ2-7; TRBD2 aligns across 10 bases. Germline trimming cut 0 bases from V and 5 bases from J; bases unmatched to any gene: 13. The CDR3 totals 18 residues. Germline V gene lookup returns CDR1 SGHAT and CDR2 FQNNGV. The CDR3 reads CASSLDQGSGRARDEQYF. As DNA, the CDR3 is TGTGCCAGCAGCTTAGATCAGGGGAGCGGGAGGGCGCGGGACGAGCAGTACTTC.

V and J are TRBV5-1 and TRBJ1-3, with 7 bases lining up with TRBD1. Germline CDR1 and CDR2: SGHRS and YFSETQ. The trim removed 4 bases at V and 3 bases at J, leaving 4 bases unmatched. The CDR3 runs to 14 residues. The CDR3 here is CASSQDRVGNTIYF. For the CDR3, the DNA is TGCGCCAGCAGCCAAGACAGGGTTGGAAACACCATATATTTT.

This clone was recorded only once. This sequence joins TRBV6-5 and TRBJ1-2; 7 bases match TRBD1. CDR1 MNHEY and CDR2 SVGAGI come from the germline V gene. CDR3 length: 15 residues. V lost 0 bases to trimming and J lost 3 bases; unmatched junction nucleotides: 4. The CDR3 protein is CASSYSTGVYYGYTF. The CDR3 DNA is TGTGCCAGCAGTTACTCTACAGGGGTCTACTATGGCTACACCTTC.

The V call is TRBV5-5, the J call TRBJ1-4; no reliable D call. The CDR3 consists of 14 residues. Germline CDR1 reads SGHKS; CDR2 reads YYEKEE (reference sequence). V was shortened by 2 bases and J by 5 bases, with 10 bases between the two germline ends. The CDR3 DNA is TGTGCCAGCAGCTTTTCAGGCGGAAATGAAAAACTGTTTTTT. Translation gives CASSFSGGNEKLFF.

The gene calls are TRBV3-1 (or the pseudogene TRBV3-2) and TRBJ2-6; a weak D match, TRBD1 (5 bases). The CDR3 consists of 16 residues. Trimming took off 6 bases at V and 2 bases at J, with 14 bases between the two ends. CDR1 LGHDT and CDR2 YNNKEL come from the germline V gene (reference sequence). In nucleotides, the CDR3 is TGTGCCAGCAGTCCTGGCTTAGGGGCTGGGGCCAACGTCCTGACTTTC. Protein: CASSPGLGAGANVLTF.

This clone appeared once. The rearrangement uses TRBV6-6 and TRBJ1-2, with D unclear. CDR3 length: 11 amino acids. Trimming removed 10 bases from V and 8 bases from J, with 14 bases in between. Germline CDR1 and CDR2: MNHNY and SVGAGI (reference sequence). This chain's CDR3 is CATEREGGYTF. CDR3 in DNA: TGTGCCACCGAGAGAGAGGGAGGCTACACCTTC.